A selection of T cell receptor beta chains follows, all from one sample in a study of T cell repertoires in cytomegalovirus infection. Each CDR3 protein gets one entry after TCRdb re-called the reads with MiXCR. The sample includes fewer than 400,000 distinct CDR3 sequences, 15% to 20% of them seen just once. Sequenced: PBMCs. The receptors come from a human donor in good health (CMV status not recorded). Some clones in this sample may be carry-over from other donors' samples. The CDR3 runs from the conserved cysteine through the conserved F or W. Fields, in order: D gene, V gene, clone size, J gene, CDR3 length, CDR3 DNA, CDR3 protein. A D gene is named only where the DNA matches it firmly. Size is omitted from some rows. Given values are once, few, many or a class for expanded clones.

D gene: .; V gene: TRBV24-1; clone size: few; J gene: TRBJ2-1; CDR3 length: 16; CDR3 DNA: TGTGCCACCAGTGATCATAGGAGGGGTGGTTACAATGAGCAGTTCTTC; CDR3 protein: CATSDHRRGGYNEQFF
D gene: .; V gene: TRBV4-1; clone size: .; J gene: TRBJ2-7; CDR3 length: 17; CDR3 DNA: TGCGCCAGCAGCCAAGGGCCCTTTGCGGGGAACTCCTACGAGCAGTACTTC; CDR3 protein: CASSQGPFAGNSYEQYF
D gene: .; V gene: TRBV6-1; clone size: many; J gene: TRBJ2-3; CDR3 length: 11; CDR3 DNA: TGTGCCAGCAGGGGCCCAGATACGCAGTATTTT; CDR3 protein: CASRGPDTQYF
D gene: TRBD2; V gene: TRBV7-9; clone size: .; J gene: TRBJ2-1; CDR3 length: 15; CDR3 DNA: TGTGCCAGCAGCCGGACTAGCGGGGGCGTCTATGAGCAGTTCTTC; CDR3 protein: CASSRTSGGVYEQFF
D gene: .; V gene: TRBV20-1; clone size: once; J gene: TRBJ2-5; CDR3 length: 15; CDR3 DNA: TGCAGTGCTAGGGGTCTAGCACCCCCCCTACAGACCCAGTACTTC; CDR3 protein: CSARGLAPPLQTQYF
D gene: .; V gene: TRBV28; clone size: once; J gene: TRBJ2-7; CDR3 length: 12; CDR3 DNA: TGTGCCATCACGACAGCAACCTACGAGCAGTACTTC; CDR3 protein: CAITTATYEQYF
D gene: TRBD2; V gene: TRBV7-2; clone size: many; J gene: TRBJ2-7; CDR3 length: 14; CDR3 DNA: TGTGCCAGCAGCTACCGGGCGGGGGACTACGAGCAGTACTTC; CDR3 protein: CASSYRAGDYEQYF
D gene: TRBD1; V gene: TRBV6-8; clone size: .; J gene: TRBJ2-1; CDR3 length: 14; CDR3 DNA: TGTGCCAGCAAAAACAGGGGGCTACTCAATGAGCAGTTCTTC; CDR3 protein: CASKNRGLLNEQFF
D gene: TRBD2; V gene: TRBV6-1; clone size: few; J gene: TRBJ2-1; CDR3 length: 18; CDR3 DNA: TGTGCCAGCAGACGGGGACTAGCGGGGGAGAGCTCCTACAATGAGCAGTTCTTC; CDR3 protein: CASRRGLAGESSYNEQFF
D gene: .; V gene: TRBV7-2; clone size: many; J gene: TRBJ1-2; CDR3 length: 14; CDR3 DNA: TGTGCCAGCAGCTTAGAGGGGTCGGACTATGGCTACACCTTC; CDR3 protein: CASSLEGSDYGYTF
D gene: .; V gene: TRBV7-2; clone size: .; J gene: TRBJ2-4; CDR3 length: 14; CDR3 DNA: TGTGCCAGCAGCTTCACCCTAGCCAAAAACATTCAGTACTTC; CDR3 protein: CASSFTLAKNIQYF
D gene: .; V gene: TRBV12-3/TRBV12-4; clone size: .; J gene: TRBJ1-5; CDR3 length: 14; CDR3 DNA: TGTGCCAGCACCTCGCGTCTTTGGGATCAGCCCCAGCATTTT; CDR3 protein: CASTSRLWDQPQHF
D gene: .; V gene: TRBV4-2; clone size: .; J gene: TRBJ1-1; CDR3 length: 12; CDR3 DNA: TGTGCCAGCAGCCAGGAAGGGGGGCCCAGGGGATTT; CDR3 protein: CASSQEGGPRGF
D gene: TRBD2; V gene: TRBV7-2; clone size: many; J gene: TRBJ2-7; CDR3 length: 15; CDR3 DNA: TGTGCCAGCAGCTTAACCGCGGGGGGTACCTACGAGCAGTACTTC; CDR3 protein: CASSLTAGGTYEQYF
D gene: TRBD2; V gene: TRBV7-2; clone size: many; J gene: TRBJ2-7; CDR3 length: 15; CDR3 DNA: TGTGCCAGCAGCTCAAAGGCGGGAGGGCCCTACGAGCAGTACTTC; CDR3 protein: CASSSKAGGPYEQYF
D gene: .; V gene: TRBV12-5; clone size: many; J gene: TRBJ1-1; CDR3 length: 14; CDR3 DNA: TGTGCTAGTGGTCTGGCCCCCGGGGTCACTGAAGCTTTCTTT; CDR3 protein: CASGLAPGVTEAFF
D gene: TRBD1; V gene: TRBV5-1; clone size: .; J gene: TRBJ2-2; CDR3 length: 14; CDR3 DNA: TGCGCCAGCAGCTTGGACAGGGGAAACGGGGAGCTGTTTTTT; CDR3 protein: CASSLDRGNGELFF
D gene: .; V gene: TRBV7-2; clone size: few; J gene: TRBJ1-5; CDR3 length: 12; CDR3 DNA: TGTGCCAGCAGCCCCGCGGCGAGGCCCCAGCATTTT; CDR3 protein: CASSPAARPQHF
D gene: TRBD2; V gene: TRBV7-7; clone size: few; J gene: TRBJ2-5; CDR3 length: 14; CDR3 DNA: TGTGCCAGCAGCAGGACTAGTGTTCAAGAGACCCAGTACTTC; CDR3 protein: CASSRTSVQETQYF
D gene: TRBD1; V gene: TRBV27; clone size: .; J gene: TRBJ2-2; CDR3 length: 16; CDR3 DNA: TGTGCCAGCAGTTTAACCCGACAGGGCTCCACCGGGGAGCTGTTTTTT; CDR3 protein: CASSLTRQGSTGELFF
D gene: .; V gene: TRBV20-1; clone size: .; J gene: TRBJ2-2; CDR3 length: 14; CDR3 DNA: TGCAGTGCTAGAGATCCCGAACTAGCTGAGGAGCTGTTTTTT; CDR3 protein: CSARDPELAEELFF
D gene: .; V gene: TRBV5-1; clone size: few; J gene: TRBJ1-1; CDR3 length: 14; CDR3 DNA: TGCGCCAGCAGCTCCGGGACACATAGACCTAGGGCTTTCTTT; CDR3 protein: CASSSGTHRPRAFF
D gene: .; V gene: TRBV5-1; clone size: .; J gene: TRBJ1-4; CDR3 length: 13; CDR3 DNA: TGCGCCAGCAGCCCTCCGGGTGATGAAAAACTGTTTTTT; CDR3 protein: CASSPPGDEKLFF
D gene: .; V gene: TRBV10-3; clone size: few; J gene: TRBJ1-1; CDR3 length: 13; CDR3 DNA: TGTGCCATCAGTGTTATGGTGAACACTGAAGCTTTCTTT; CDR3 protein: CAISVMVNTEAFF
D gene: .; V gene: TRBV20-1; clone size: .; J gene: TRBJ1-2; CDR3 length: 12; CDR3 DNA: TGCAGTGCCCAGGACAGCCCCTATGGCTACACCTTC; CDR3 protein: CSAQDSPYGYTF
D gene: .; V gene: TRBV2; clone size: many; J gene: TRBJ1-1; CDR3 length: 13; CDR3 DNA: TGTGCCAGCGGTGGCAGGGATGGCACTGAAGCTTTCTTT; CDR3 protein: CASGGRDGTEAFF
D gene: .; V gene: TRBV7-9; clone size: few; J gene: TRBJ2-3; CDR3 length: 14; CDR3 DNA: TGTGCCAGCAGCTCCCTGGCCGGGGATGATACGCAGTATTTT; CDR3 protein: CASSSLAGDDTQYF
D gene: .; V gene: TRBV6-2/TRBV6-3; clone size: many; J gene: TRBJ2-5; CDR3 length: 17; CDR3 DNA: TGTGCCACTCGGGGGTGGTCCCCAGGGGACCATCAAGAGACCCAGTACTTC; CDR3 protein: CATRGWSPGDHQETQYF
D gene: .; V gene: TRBV5-1; clone size: once; J gene: TRBJ1-5; CDR3 length: 13; CDR3 DNA: TGCGCCAGCAGCTTTGGGGGGGATCAGCCCCAGCATTTT; CDR3 protein: CASSFGGDQPQHF
D gene: .; V gene: TRBV7-2; clone size: .; J gene: TRBJ2-5; CDR3 length: 14; CDR3 DNA: TGTGCCAGCAGCCTAACAGGGAGCGGGGAGACCCAGTACTTC; CDR3 protein: CASSLTGSGETQYF
D gene: .; V gene: TRBV5-1; clone size: .; J gene: TRBJ2-3; CDR3 length: 16; CDR3 DNA: TGCGCCAGCAGCTTGGAGTTTGGCGGCTACACAGATACGCAGTATTTT; CDR3 protein: CASSLEFGGYTDTQYF